Listed here is a single TCR beta chain. This clonotype was seen only a few times. Its specific antigen is unknown. Base qualities are not provided; no much larger clone lies one nucleotide away. This entry is derived from a study of blood T cells in healthy people across ages (dated by TCRdb to the mid-2010s). About the full investigation: Template switching captured roughly one uniquely barcoded TCR beta cDNA molecule per two T cells in model experiments. Donors were grouped into four age groups: young (average approximately 15 years), middle-aged (39), aged (around 56) and long-lived (approximately 82). The study analyzed two additional independent replicas of 1 million unique cDNA reads from the same blood draw for two donors, one aged 18 to 30 and one aged 80 or older. To avoid experimental bias, donors of different ages were randomly spread across the sequencing lanes. Age-related changes in TCR beta repertoire diversity were measured in the study by deep sequencing normalized with unique cDNA molecular identifiers.

Libraries were built with 5' RACE. The reads were generated on an Illumina HiSeq 2500. A second PCR of roughly 7 to 11 cycles was performed with a sample-barcoded 5' primer and a J-beta primer mix. A unique molecular identifier was introduced onto each TCR beta cDNA molecule by a template-switch 5' adaptor carrying 12 random nucleotides. Each sample yielded at least 3 million CDR3-containing paired-end reads. First-strand cDNA was synthesized from all RNA with the Mint cDNA synthesis kit, primed by a TRBC-specific oligonucleotide. After uracil-DNA glycosylase treatment, a first 18-cycle PCR used universal primers M1SS and BC2_uni_R on all cDNA. Processing in the source paper ran as follows. For normalization, 1 million high-quality reads, each with a distinct molecular identifier, were randomly selected from each sample. Instead of being binned into consensus sequences, reads with shared molecular identifiers were discarded. CDR3 identification, clonotype clustering and error correction used MiTCR with a Q25 quality threshold and the strictest error-elimination algorithm. A nonparametric unseen species model using Euler transformation provided a lower-bound estimate of total TCR beta diversity. In-frame beta chains were kept once TCRdb had trimmed the public reads at Q25 with fastp and called clones with MiXCR. Identical CDR3 proteins give one entry, which carries the most common genes and DNA. The V and J calls here are based on TCRdb, not the publication. The sample table holds 550,000 to 750,000 distinct CDR3 sequences, of which roughly 20% were seen once. 3.5% to 4% of the sample comes from the top ten.

The CDR3 contains 15 residues, cysteine and phenylalanine counted. The retained sequence is limited to the CDR3, 45 bases, with the frame set at the first base. V is shortened by 4 bases, J by 0 bases, and the region joining them spans 9 bases. CDR1 LGHDT and CDR2 YNNKEL were looked up in the germline V gene (reference sequence). The paper as a whole reports these results and caveats: Conclusive comparison of naive and antigen-experienced compartments was prevented by the profiling of bulk unsorted PBMCs. Because the CMV infection status of the donors was unknown, age-related changes in expanded clonotypes may potentially have been confounded. Compared with the aged group, more naive CD4+ T cells, fewer expanded clones and increased TCR diversity were shown by the long-lived group, suggesting age selection. Observed TCR beta diversity per million T cells fell roughly linearly with age, and a significant reduction was already apparent by age around 40. Total diversity estimates from one million sequenced T cells were considered lower bounds and underestimates. There was a strong correlation between observed TCR beta diversity and the percentage of naive T cells measured by flow cytometry.

Systemically healthy Caucasian individuals from Russia, around 38 in total and aged roughly 6 to 95 years, were included as donors. Approximately 10 milliliters of peripheral blood were collected from each donor into EDTA-treated Vacutainer tubes. Ficoll-Paque density-gradient centrifugation was used to isolate PBMCs, with at least 6.5 million per sample. Total RNA was extracted from PBMCs with Trizol reagent, with at least 5 micrograms obtained per sample. For every donor, an aliquot of PBMCs went through flow cytometry to measure the percentages of naive CD45RAhigh/CD27high T cells. The specimen sequenced was blood. This clonotype originated in a man between 65 and 79 years old in good health. The V gene is TRBV3-1 and the J gene is TRBJ2-2, with the identity of the D gene unclear. The DNA is as follows: TGTGCCAGCAGCCCGTGGAGATCGAACACCGGGGAGCTGTTTTTT. Protein translation: CASSPWRSNTGELFF.